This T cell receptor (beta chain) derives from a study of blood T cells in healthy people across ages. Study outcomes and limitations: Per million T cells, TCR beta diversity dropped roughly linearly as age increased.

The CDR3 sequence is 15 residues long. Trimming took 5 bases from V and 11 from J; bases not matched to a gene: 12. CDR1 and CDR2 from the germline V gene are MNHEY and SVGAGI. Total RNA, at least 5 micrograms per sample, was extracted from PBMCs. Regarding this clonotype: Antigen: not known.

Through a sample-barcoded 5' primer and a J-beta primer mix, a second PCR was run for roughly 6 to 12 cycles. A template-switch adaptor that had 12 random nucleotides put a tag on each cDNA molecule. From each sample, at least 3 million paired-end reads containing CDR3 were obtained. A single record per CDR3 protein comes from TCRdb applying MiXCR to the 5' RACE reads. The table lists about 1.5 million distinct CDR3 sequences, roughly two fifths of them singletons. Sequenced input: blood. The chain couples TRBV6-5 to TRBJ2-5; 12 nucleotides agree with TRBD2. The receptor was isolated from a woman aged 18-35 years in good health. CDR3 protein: CASSGIPSGGEEQYF. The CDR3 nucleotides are TGTGCCAGCAGTGGGATCCCTAGCGGGGGGGAGGAGCAGTACTTC.